Here is one T cell receptor (beta chain) with its context. Repertoires were generated with immunoSEQ multiplex PCR, while TCRdb's copy carries only in-frame clones and drops some. The sample gives under 150,000 clones, around 86% of which show up once; just under 5% is in the top ten. This entry comes from a study of control samples from healthy donors and cancer patients. The sequencing sample was made of blood. This clonotype was sampled from a man aged 25 to 40 in good health.

CDR3 protein: CATSDKQGRETQYF. The CDR3 nucleotides are TGTGCCACCAGTGACAAACAGGGTAGAGAGACCCAGTACTTC. The V call is TRBV24-1, the J call TRBJ2-5, with a weak D call TRBD1 (6 bases). Trimming pared 4 bases from V and 4 bases from J, leaving 12 bases between. The germline gives CDR1 KGHDR, CDR2 SFDVKD. CDR3 length: 14 residues.